Following are 23 T cell receptor beta chains from one sample sequenced in a study of cytomegalovirus exposure and HLA in healthy donors. PCR was performed using 60 Vbeta and 13 Jbeta primers. Clones were sequenced by immunoSEQ multiplex PCR, and TCRdb holds only the in-frame ones, with some missing. The data hold roughly 80,000 clones, with just over 75% observed a single time. Material for sequencing was PBMCs. Receptor source: a man aged 45-60 years in good health and CMV-seropositive.

The rearrangement links TRBV11-3 to TRBJ2-5; 9 bases line up with TRBD2. V shed 0 bases and J 5 bases; nucleotides not matched to a gene: 10. Germline V gene data show CDR1 as SGHNT and CDR2 as YENEEA. The CDR3 consists of 17 residues. The CDR3 DNA reads as TGTGCCAGCAGCTTAGATCCAGCGGGAGGTCGGGGGGAGACCCAGTACTTC. It yields the protein CASSLDPAGGRGETQYF.

The V call is TRBV5-5, the J call TRBJ1-5; TRBD1 is a possible D gene (6 bases). CDR1 SGHKS and CDR2 YYEKEE come from the germline V gene (reference sequence). Trimming pared 0 bases from V and 1 base from J, leaving 11 bases between. The CDR3 covers 16 residues. The CDR3 DNA reads as TGTGCCAGCAGCTTGGTTGGGGGCAAAAGCAATCAGCCCCAGCATTTT. Residues: CASSLVGGKSNQPQHF.

This clone was seen more than once but under ten times. The rearrangement uses TRBV5-1 and TRBJ2-3, with D possibly being TRBD2 (6 bases). Germline V gene data show CDR1 as SGHRS and CDR2 as YFSETQ. The CDR3 covers 16 residues. The ends were cut back, 3 bases at V and 5 bases at J, with 19 bases in the middle. The CDR3 nucleotides read TGCGCCAGCAGCTCCCTTACCGGGAGCCCAGGAGATACGCAGTATTTT. It specifies CASSSLTGSPGDTQYF.

This chain links TRBV9 with TRBJ2-1; 7 bases agree with TRBD2. The germline gives CDR1 SGDLS, CDR2 YYNGEE. The V and J ends lost 0 bases and 7 bases, in that order; junction bases with no gene match: 16. This CDR3 region has 18 residues. The CDR3 DNA is TGTGCCAGCAGCGTAGAGGGCCGCGGGACGATGGGGGGGAATGAGCAGTTCTTC. As protein: CASSVEGRGTMGGNEQFF.

V is TRBV11-3 and J is TRBJ2-5, with 8 bases identical to TRBD2. Germline values: CDR1 SGHNT, CDR2 YENEEA. CDR3 length: 16 residues. V trimming: 5 bases; J trimming: 4 bases; junction bases outside the gene matches: 12. The CDR3 reads CASSRQPLAGRETQYF. In DNA form, the CDR3 reads TGTGCCAGCAGCCGCCAACCTTTAGCGGGACGAGAGACCCAGTACTTC.

V usage is TRBV29-1 and J usage is TRBJ1-1; 8 positions match TRBD1. Germline CDR1 is SQVTM and CDR2 is ANQGSEA. This CDR3 contains 15 residues. V trimming: 5 bases; J trimming: 4 bases; junction bases outside the gene matches: 12. Written as DNA, the CDR3 is TGCAGCGTTCGTATAGACAGGGGTCCTGCCACTGAAGCTTTCTTT. Residues: CSVRIDRGPATEAFF.

The chain has TRBV29-1 and TRBJ2-2; the D gene is possibly TRBD2 (6 bases). V lost 6 bases and J 2 bases, leaving 10 bases between the germline ends. Per germline, CDR1 SQVTM and CDR2 ANQGSEA. The CDR3 length is 13 residues. The CDR3, as DNA: TGCAGCGTCCGGGACTTAAACACCGGGGAGCTGTTTTTT. It is translated as CSVRDLNTGELFF.

This clone was found once. The chain combines TRBV5-4 with TRBJ2-2, with D uncertain. The germline gives CDR1 SGHNT, CDR2 YYREEE (reference sequence). The ends were cut back, 5 bases at V and 5 bases at J, with 13 bases in the middle. This CDR3 spans 14 amino acids. CDR3 bases: TGTGCCAGCAGTTTCGATAGTACGACCGGGGAGCTGTTTTTT. This codes for CASSFDSTTGELFF.

The CDR3 coding sequence is TGTGCCAGCAGCGCTCTACTAGCGGGAGGTTGGGATACGCAGTATTTT. Protein product: CASSALLAGGWDTQYF. V is TRBV7-9 and J is TRBJ2-3, with 12 bases that match TRBD2. Germline trimming cut 5 bases from V and 6 bases from J; bases unmatched to any gene: 9. CDR3 length: 16 amino acids. The germline gives CDR1 SEHNR, CDR2 FQNEAQ (reference sequence).

The chain recombines TRBV7-9 with TRBJ1-1; 9 bases are a match to TRBD1. This CDR3 is built from 16 residues. J gave up 5 bases and V 4 bases, and 11 bases lay outside the gene matches. The V gene's germline CDR1 is SEHNR and CDR2 FQNEAQ (reference sequence). This chain's CDR3 is CASSSGQGFLLTEAFF. The CDR3 DNA reads as TGTGCCAGCAGCTCGGGACAGGGCTTTCTATTAACTGAAGCTTTCTTT.

The rearrangement joins TRBV18 to TRBJ1-3; D perhaps matches TRBD1 (5 bases). CDR3 length: 15 amino acids. V lost 3 bases and J lost 0, with 9 bases in between. Germline lookup yields CDR1 KGHSH and CDR2 LQKENI. The CDR3 protein is CASSPEQVSGNTIYF. The CDR3 DNA sequence: TGTGCCAGCTCACCGGAACAGGTCTCTGGAAACACCATATATTTT.

This clone was detected only once. For the CDR3, the DNA is TGTGCCAGCAGCGCGGGACTTAACACCGGGGAGCTGTTTTTT. Translated: CASSAGLNTGELFF. This rearrangement joins TRBV9 to TRBJ2-2; D might be TRBD2 (6 bases). The CDR3 has 14 amino acids. V was pared by 3 bases and J by 2 bases, with 8 bases between. The V gene's germline CDR1 is SGDLS and CDR2 YYNGEE.

This clone has a single count. This chain uses TRBV7-8 with TRBJ2-7; D is perhaps TRBD2 (6 bases). The germline V gene has CDR1 SGHVS and CDR2 FQNEAQ. Between the trimmed V and J ends, which lost 4 bases and 3 bases, there was a span of 19 bases. This CDR3 spans 16 amino acids. This CDR3 is CASSYGGRSGSYEQYF. Written as DNA, the CDR3 is TGTGCCAGCAGCTACGGCGGCCGTAGCGGAAGCTACGAGCAGTACTTC.

V usage is TRBV5-1 and J usage is TRBJ2-1; D is unresolved. V lost 6 bases to trimming and J lost 6 bases, with 16 bases between them. This CDR3 region has 14 residues. Germline V gene lookup returns CDR1 SGHRS and CDR2 YFSETQ. The CDR3 reads CASKGEPERNEQFF. The CDR3 DNA is TGCGCCAGCAAAGGAGAACCGGAACGCAATGAGCAGTTCTTC.

This chain uses TRBV7-9 with TRBJ2-3, with D maybe TRBD2 (6 bases). The germline V gene has CDR1 SEHNR and CDR2 FQNEAQ (reference sequence). V lost 4 bases to trimming and J lost 3 bases, with 14 bases between them. This CDR3 region has 15 residues. The CDR3 here is CASSSSGVRTDTQYF. The CDR3 DNA follows: TGTGCCAGCAGCTCATCGGGAGTTCGGACAGATACGCAGTATTTT. The whole variable domain, remainder taken from reference TRBV7-9 and TRBJ2-3, is DTGVSQNPRHKITKRGQNVTFRCDPISEHNRLYWYRQTLGQGPEFLTYFQNEAQLEKSRLLSDRFSAERPKGSFSTLEIQRTEQGDSAMYLCASSSSGVRTDTQYFGPGTRLTVL.

This chain joins TRBV11-3 and TRBJ2-1; TRBD2 matches 7 bases. Germline V gives CDR1 SGHNT, CDR2 YENEEA. The CDR3 sequence is 14 residues long. Germline trimming cut 7 bases from V and 0 bases from J; bases unmatched to any gene: 3. The CDR3 sequence is CASKLADSYNEQFF. The CDR3 bases are TGTGCCAGCAAGCTAGCGGACTCCTACAATGAGCAGTTCTTC.

The chain links TRBV19 to TRBJ2-2, with D possibly TRBD1 on 6 matching bases. Trimming cost V 6 bases and J 6 bases, with 17 bases left between them. Per germline, CDR1 LNHDA and CDR2 SQIVND (reference sequence). The CDR3 covers 15 residues. The CDR3 DNA follows: TGTGCCAGTAGCCAGGGGTCCACGTTTGCCGGGGAGCTGTTTTTT. It is translated as CASSQGSTFAGELFF.

This chain connects TRBV10-1 to TRBJ1-4, with D possibly matching TRBD1 (6 bases). The CDR3 runs 15 residues. Trimming removed 3 bases at V and 8 bases at J, with 16 bases between. CDR1 is WNHNN and CDR2 is SYGVQD in the germline V gene (reference sequence). The CDR3 coding sequence is TGCGCCAGCAGTGACCACACAGGGTCGGGCGAAAAACTGTTTTTT. Amino acid sequence: CASSDHTGSGEKLFF.

V usage is TRBV18 and J usage is TRBJ2-7, with 8 bases fitting TRBD2. V lost 4 bases to trimming and J lost 7 bases; unmatched junction nucleotides: 9. CDR1 KGHSH and CDR2 LQKENI come from the germline V gene. CDR3 size: 14 residues. The CDR3 region is CASSLRGGVGEQYF. CDR3 DNA: TGTGCCAGCTCACTCCGGGGGGGAGTGGGAGAGCAGTACTTC.

In this sample, this clone turned up a few times. This rearrangement joins TRBV29-1 to TRBJ2-3; 7 nucleotides agree with TRBD1. From germline, CDR1 is SQVTM and CDR2 ANQGSEA. Trimming cost V 6 bases and J 4 bases; bases outside gene matches: 4. This CDR3 is 12 amino acids long. In nucleotides, the CDR3 is TGCAGCGTGGGGGACAGCCCAGATACGCAGTATTTT. Translating gives CSVGDSPDTQYF.

This clone was picked up one time. The genes are TRBV27 and TRBJ2-4; possibly TRBD1 for D (5 bases). Germline CDR1 is MNHEY and CDR2 is SMNVEV (reference sequence). Trimming shortened V by 5 bases and J by 0 bases, and 5 bases separated the two germline ends. This CDR3 region has 13 residues. The CDR3 coding sequence is TGTGCCAGCAGTACAGGAGCCAAAAACATTCAGTACTTC. This sequence encodes CASSTGAKNIQYF.

This clone occurred a few times. The rearrangement links TRBV19 to TRBJ1-1, with 9 bases lining up with TRBD1. The V and J ends lost 4 bases and 3 bases, in that order; junction bases with no gene match: 6. The germline gives CDR1 LNHDA, CDR2 SQIVND (reference sequence). The CDR3 runs 15 residues. The CDR3 is CASSTVQGAYTEAFF. CDR3 in DNA: TGTGCCAGTAGTACAGTACAGGGGGCCTACACTGAAGCTTTCTTT.

The gene calls are TRBV6-1 and TRBJ2-7; 9 bases map to TRBD1. CDR1 is MNHNS, CDR2 SASEGT, per germline. V shed 10 bases, J shed 9 bases, and the junction held 13 bases outside the gene matches. This CDR3 spans 13 amino acids. CDR3 bases: TGTGCCACCACTGAAGCGACAGGGGGGCGGCAGTACTTC. It yields the protein CATTEATGGRQYF.